This TCR beta chain originates from a study of T cell changes during pregnancy in multiple sclerosis. Germline CDR1 and CDR2: SGDLS and YYNGEE. Trimming cost V 0 bases and J 11 bases, with 14 bases left between them. The CDR3 covers 13 residues. Assay used: immunoSEQ multiplex PCR; TCRdb lists only in-frame clones, some missing. The data contain about 31,000 clones, around nine tenths of them seen just once; the ten biggest clones take up around 6.8%. The source is a female donor with multiple sclerosis, enrolled in a pregnancy study. The chain combines TRBV9 with TRBJ1-1; possibly TRBD1 for D (6 bases). Sequenced here: CD8+ T cells from peripheral blood mononuclear cells, sampled in the second trimester of pregnancy. The CDR3 nucleotides are TGTGCCAGCAGCGTAGATGCAGGGGTGGAGGCTTTCTTT. Translating gives CASSVDAGVEAFF.